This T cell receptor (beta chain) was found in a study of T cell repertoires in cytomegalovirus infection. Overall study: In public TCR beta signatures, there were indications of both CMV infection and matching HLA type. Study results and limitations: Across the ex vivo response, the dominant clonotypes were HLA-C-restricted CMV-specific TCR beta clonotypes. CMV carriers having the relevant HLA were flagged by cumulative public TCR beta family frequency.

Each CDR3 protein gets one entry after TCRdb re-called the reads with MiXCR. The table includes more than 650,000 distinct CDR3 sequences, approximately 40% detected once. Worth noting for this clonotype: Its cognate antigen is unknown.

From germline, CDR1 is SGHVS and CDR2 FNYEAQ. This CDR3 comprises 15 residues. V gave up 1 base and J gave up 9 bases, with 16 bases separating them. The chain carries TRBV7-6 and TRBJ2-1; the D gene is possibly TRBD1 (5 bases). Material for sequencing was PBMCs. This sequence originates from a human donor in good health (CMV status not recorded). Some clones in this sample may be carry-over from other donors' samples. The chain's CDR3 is CASSLGTPGTGEQFF. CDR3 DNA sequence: TGTGCCAGCAGCTTAGGGACACCGGGTACCGGTGAGCAGTTCTTC.